Below are 27 T cell receptor beta chains sequenced from a single sample in a study of blood T cell repertoires in COVID-19 (dated by TCRdb to the early 2020s). Receptor libraries were prepared by the immunoSEQ multiplex PCR assay. In TCRdb, the immuneACCESS table is reduced to in-frame sequences with V and J assigned. These tables do not hold every clone; where another copy was compared, an unresolved V gene accounts for under half, and the others remain unexplained. The sample yields about 47,000 clones; roughly four fifths were counted once. The ten largest clones capture 7.4% of the sample. The sequencing sample was made of peripheral blood. The receptors stem from a man in his 60s with active COVID-19.

In this sample, this clone turned up once. The chain joins TRBV14 to TRBJ2-7; D might be TRBD2 (6 bases). CDR3 length equals 11 residues. V was trimmed by 4 bases and J by 10 bases, leaving 11 bases between them. Germline values: CDR1 SGHDN, CDR2 FVKESK. CDR3 nucleotides: TGTGCCAGCAGCCCAGGAGGGAGTCAGTACTTC. Translation gives CASSPGGSQYF.

This clone was picked up a small number of times. V usage is TRBV7-2 and J usage is TRBJ2-7, with D unclear. The germline CDR1 and CDR2 sequences are SGHTA and FQGNSA. Trimming stripped 4 bases from V and 6 bases from J, with 13 bases between. The CDR3 has 13 residues. The CDR3 sequence: CASSSPPRSEQYF. CDR3 DNA: TGTGCCAGCAGCTCCCCCCCTCGTTCCGAGCAGTACTTC.

V is TRBV3-1 (or the pseudogene TRBV3-2) and J is TRBJ2-3; no reliable D call. The length of the CDR3 is 14 residues. CDR1 and CDR2 from the germline V gene are LGHDT and YNNKEL (reference sequence). Trimming cost V 6 bases and J 2 bases, with 12 bases left between them. The CDR3 reads CASSNYLFTDTQYF. CDR3 bases: TGTGCCAGCAGTAACTACTTATTCACAGATACGCAGTATTTT.

The chain links TRBV5-5 to TRBJ2-7; weak D call: TRBD2 (6 bases). The CDR3 runs to 15 residues. CDR1 SGHKS and CDR2 YYEKEE come from the germline V gene (reference sequence). Deletions cut 4 bases from V and 2 bases from J, with 16 bases between. CDR3 DNA: TGTGCCAGCAGCACCGCCGGGACTCTTACCTACGAGCAGTACTTC. This encodes CASSTAGTLTYEQYF.

The V call is TRBV7-6, the J call TRBJ2-2; 10 nucleotides align to TRBD2. Germline loops: CDR1 SGHVS, CDR2 FNYEAQ. The CDR3 consists of 15 residues. The V segment lost 3 bases and the J segment 5 bases; nucleotides outside the gene matches: 3. CDR3 DNA sequence: TGTGCCAGCAGCTTCCTAGCGGGGGAGACCGGGGAGCTGTTTTTT. Amino acids: CASSFLAGETGELFF.

The chain couples TRBV7-2 to TRBJ2-5; TRBD2 aligns across 7 bases. CDR1 and CDR2 (germline): SGHTA, FQGNSA. With 5 bases clipped from V and 1 base from J, the junction kept 4 bases outside the gene matches. CDR3 length: 14 amino acids. CDR3 protein: CASSPASGQETQYF. The DNA for the CDR3 is TGTGCCAGCAGCCCCGCTAGCGGCCAAGAGACCCAGTACTTC.

In this sample, this clone turned up once. The V gene is TRBV7-2, the J gene TRBJ2-4; no firm D call. CDR1 is SGHTA, CDR2 FQGNSA, per germline. V was pared by 3 bases and J by 1 base, with 7 bases between. The CDR3 spans 14 residues. CDR3 DNA: TGTGCCAGCAGCTTCTCTAGGGCCAAAAACATTCAGTACTTC. Its translation: CASSFSRAKNIQYF.

V gene TRBV3-1 (or the pseudogene TRBV3-2) combines with J gene TRBJ2-1; 8 nucleotides match TRBD2. CDR1 and CDR2 from the germline V gene are LGHDT and YNNKEL (reference sequence). The CDR3 extends over 14 amino acids. J lost 2 bases, V lost 7 bases, and 4 bases had no gene match. CDR3: CASTEGLAYNEQFF. The CDR3 DNA reads TGTGCCAGCACCGAGGGACTAGCCTACAATGAGCAGTTCTTC.

The chain carries TRBV28 and TRBJ1-6; maybe TRBD1 (6 bases). Germline V gene sequence: CDR1 MDHEN, CDR2 SYDVKM. Trimming removed 5 bases from V and 0 bases from J, with 17 bases in between. The CDR3 is 18 residues long. This CDR3 reads CASSAPHQGSSYNSPLHF. CDR3 DNA sequence: TGTGCCAGCAGTGCCCCTCACCAGGGGAGCTCCTATAATTCACCCCTCCACTTT.

This sequence joins TRBV15 and TRBJ1-4; D gene unclear. V was clipped by 6 bases and J by 5 bases, with 13 bases between them. CDR3 size: 14 residues. CDR1 is LNHNV, CDR2 YYDKDF, per germline (reference sequence). CDR3 sequence: CATRERTGNEKLFF. In DNA form, the CDR3 reads TGTGCCACCAGAGAGCGGACGGGAAATGAAAAACTGTTTTTT.

This clone has just a few counts. The chain links TRBV4-1 to TRBJ2-7; D is possibly TRBD1 (5 bases). Trimming took off 1 base at V and 4 bases at J, with 17 bases between the two ends. This CDR3 is 16 amino acids long. CDR1 MGHRA and CDR2 YSYEKL come from the germline V gene. Here the CDR3 reads CASSQAQDMSFYEQYF. The CDR3 nucleotides are TGCGCCAGCAGCCAAGCTCAGGACATGAGTTTTTACGAGCAGTACTTC.

The rearrangement uses TRBV7-9 and TRBJ2-7; maybe TRBD2 (6 bases). The CDR3 has 13 residues. Germline CDR1 is SEHNR and CDR2 is FQNEAQ (reference sequence). The germline V and J ends were trimmed by 3 bases and 6 bases, with 12 bases remaining between them. The CDR3 loop is CASSLAGRGEQYF. In DNA form, the CDR3 reads TGTGCCAGCAGCTTGGCCGGGCGGGGCGAGCAGTACTTC. The whole variable domain, filled in from reference TRBV7-9 and TRBJ2-7, reads DTGVSQNPRHKITKRGQNVTFRCDPISEHNRLYWYRQTLGQGPEFLTYFQNEAQLEKSRLLSDRFSAERPKGSFSTLEIQRTEQGDSAMYLCASSLAGRGEQYFGPGTRLTVT.

CDR3 nucleotide sequence: TGTGCAAGTCGCTCTTCAATTTGGGACAGGGGGAGCAATCAGCCCCAGCATTTT. It encodes CASRSSIWDRGSNQPQHF. V usage is TRBV12-2 and J usage is TRBJ1-5; TRBD1 was called by the table and not checked on the DNA. TRBV12-2 is classified as a pseudogene. The length of the CDR3 is 18 residues.

The rearrangement links TRBV12-3 or TRBV12-4 to TRBJ2-7; D possibly corresponds to TRBD2 (6 bases). Trimming took off 4 bases at V and 11 bases at J, with 15 bases between the two ends. The CDR3 length is 12 residues. In DNA, the CDR3 is TGTGCCAGCAGTTCTGGGACTGGTGGGGAGTACTTC. It translates to CASSSGTGGEYF.

The genes are TRBV24-1 and TRBJ2-5; D is possibly TRBD2 (5 bases). Trimming stripped 0 bases from V and 4 bases from J, with 5 bases between. Germline CDR1 is KGHDR and CDR2 is SFDVKD. CDR3 size: 13 residues. The CDR3 loop is CATSDLGGETQYF. CDR3 nucleotide sequence: TGTGCCACCAGTGATTTGGGAGGAGAGACCCAGTACTTC.

In DNA form, the CDR3 reads TGCGCCAGCAGCCAAGGGACAGGGATGGGTTCCTACGAGCAGTACTTC. It specifies CASSQGTGMGSYEQYF. This chain joins TRBV5-1 and TRBJ2-7; TRBD1 aligns across 9 bases. Trimming removed 4 bases from V and 1 base from J; junction bases left unmatched: 9. Germline V gene data show CDR1 as SGHRS and CDR2 as YFSETQ. This CDR3 region has 16 residues.

V gene TRBV24-1 combines with J gene TRBJ2-1, with 10 bases fitting TRBD2. The CDR3 is 15 residues long. Trimming cost V 4 bases and J 6 bases; bases outside gene matches: 5. Germline lookup yields CDR1 KGHDR and CDR2 SFDVKD. CDR3 in DNA: TGTGCCACCAGTGACCCTAGCGGGAGCGGCAATGAGCAGTTCTTC. This codes for CATSDPSGSGNEQFF.

This clone counts as medium-sized. Different DNA sequences within this sample yield the same CDR3. This CDR3 reads CASSRDSSYEQYF. The CDR3 coding sequence is TGTGCCAGCAGTCGGGACAGCTCCTACGAGCAGTACTTC. The chain employs TRBV12-3 or TRBV12-4 and TRBJ2-7; TRBD1 matches 7 bases. J lost 0 bases, V lost 5 bases, and 1 base had no gene match. This CDR3 comprises 13 residues.

This chain joins TRBV3-1 (or the pseudogene TRBV3-2) and TRBJ1-3, with 8 bases aligning to TRBD1. The germline V gene encodes CDR1 LGHDT and CDR2 YNNKEL (reference sequence). This CDR3 has 14 amino acids. V was clipped by 4 bases and J by 7 bases; unmatched bases: 6. The CDR3 bases are TGTGCCAGCAGCCGGCAGGGGGCTAGCAACACCATATATTTT. It codes for CASSRQGASNTIYF.

The rearrangement links TRBV9 to TRBJ2-2, with 9 bases identical to TRBD1. Germline trimming cut 3 bases from V and 4 bases from J; bases unmatched to any gene: 7. The CDR3 has 16 residues. Germline lookup yields CDR1 SGDLS and CDR2 YYNGEE. CDR3 amino acids: CASSEQGARGTGELFF. The CDR3 nucleotides read TGTGCCAGCAGCGAACAGGGGGCGAGAGGCACCGGGGAGCTGTTTTTT.

CDR3 sequence: CASSYLNPGLRLGDNEQFF. The CDR3 DNA follows: TGTGCCAGCAGCTACCTGAATCCGGGACTAAGGTTGGGAGACAATGAGCAGTTCTTC. This chain joins TRBV11-2 and TRBJ2-1, with 7 bases fitting TRBD2. V dropped 4 bases and J dropped 5; count of bases not matched to a gene: 20. CDR1 and CDR2 from the germline V gene are SGHAT and FQNNGV. CDR3 length: 19 residues. The full variable domain, its missing parts supplied by reference TRBV11-2 and TRBJ2-1, is EAGVAQSPRYKIIEKRQSVAFWCNPISGHATLYWYQQILGQGPKLLIQFQNNGVVDDSQLPKDRFSAERLKGVDSTLKIQPAKLEDSAVYLCASSYLNPGLRLGDNEQFFGPGTRLTVL.

This sequence joins TRBV7-8 and TRBJ1-5, with D tentatively TRBD1 (5 bases). CDR1 and CDR2 from the germline V gene are SGHVS and FQNEAQ. CDR3 length: 17 residues. V was shortened by 1 base and J by 2 bases, with 15 bases between the two germline ends. In DNA form, the CDR3 reads TGTGCCAGCAGCTTAGAGGGGAGCAGGGAGGGCAATCAGCCCCAGCATTTT. As protein: CASSLEGSREGNQPQHF.

This chain uses TRBV7-9 with TRBJ2-3; 8 bases match TRBD1. The CDR3 is 15 amino acids. CDR1 is SEHNR and CDR2 is FQNEAQ in the germline V gene (reference sequence). With 4 bases clipped from V and 0 bases from J, the junction kept 3 bases outside the gene matches. In nucleotides, the CDR3 is TGTGCCAGCAGCTCCGGACAGGGAAGCACAGATACGCAGTATTTT. It codes for CASSSGQGSTDTQYF. Full variable domain (remainder filled in from reference TRBV7-9 and TRBJ2-3): DTGVSQNPRHKITKRGQNVTFRCDPISEHNRLYWYRQTLGQGPEFLTYFQNEAQLEKSRLLSDRFSAERPKGSFSTLEIQRTEQGDSAMYLCASSSGQGSTDTQYFGPGTRLTVL.

The chain has TRBV27 and TRBJ1-5; 9 bases fit TRBD1. Germline-derived CDR1 and CDR2 are MNHEY and SMNVEV (reference sequence). This CDR3 has 16 residues. The trim removed 5 bases at V and 3 bases at J, leaving 8 bases unmatched. CDR3 amino acids: CASSLSRTGDNQPQHF. In DNA form, the CDR3 reads TGTGCCAGCAGTCTTTCAAGGACAGGGGACAATCAGCCCCAGCATTTT.

The chain couples TRBV5-1 to TRBJ2-2, with TRBD2 as a possible D gene (5 bases). Trimming removed 0 bases at V and 6 bases at J, with 9 bases between. Germline-derived CDR1 and CDR2 are SGHRS and YFSETQ. The CDR3 is 14 amino acids. DNA of the CDR3: TGCGCCAGCAGCTTGGAGGCTAGCCCCGGGGAGCTGTTTTTT. This codes for CASSLEASPGELFF.

The J gene is TRBJ2-1, the V gene TRBV18; 8 bases are a match to TRBD2. V gave up 3 bases and J gave up 2 bases; unmatched junction bases: 6. This CDR3 has 16 residues. Germline lookup yields CDR1 KGHSH and CDR2 LQKENI. The CDR3 is CASSPPLAAAYNEQFF. CDR3 DNA: TGTGCCAGCTCACCCCCACTAGCGGCGGCCTACAATGAGCAGTTCTTC.

This chain joins TRBV5-1 and TRBJ2-7; D possibly corresponds to TRBD2 (6 bases). The CDR3 is made up of 14 amino acids. CDR1 is SGHRS, CDR2 YFSETQ, per germline. Deletions cut 0 bases from V and 2 bases from J, with 9 bases between. The CDR3 here is CASSLAGATYEQYF. As DNA, the CDR3 is TGCGCCAGCAGCTTGGCGGGAGCAACCTACGAGCAGTACTTC.